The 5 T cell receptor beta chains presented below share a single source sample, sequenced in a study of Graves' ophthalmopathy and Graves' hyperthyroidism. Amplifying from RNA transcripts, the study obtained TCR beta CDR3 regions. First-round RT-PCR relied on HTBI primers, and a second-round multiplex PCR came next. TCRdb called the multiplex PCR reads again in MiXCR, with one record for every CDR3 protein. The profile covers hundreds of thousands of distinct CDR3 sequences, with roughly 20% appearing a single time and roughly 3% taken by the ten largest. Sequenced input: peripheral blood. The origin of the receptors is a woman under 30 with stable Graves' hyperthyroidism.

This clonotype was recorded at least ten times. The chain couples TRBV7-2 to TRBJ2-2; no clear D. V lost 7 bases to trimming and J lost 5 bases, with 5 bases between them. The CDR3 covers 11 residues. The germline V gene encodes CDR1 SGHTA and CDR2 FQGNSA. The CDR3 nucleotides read TGTGCCAGCACCCTGACCGGGGAGCTGTTTTTT. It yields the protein CASTLTGELFF.

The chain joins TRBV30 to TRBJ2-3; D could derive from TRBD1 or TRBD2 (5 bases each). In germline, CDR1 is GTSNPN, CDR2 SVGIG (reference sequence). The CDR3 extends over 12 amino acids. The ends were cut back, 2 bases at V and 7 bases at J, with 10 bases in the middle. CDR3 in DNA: TGTGCCTGGAGTCCAGGGACGAATACGCAGTATTTT. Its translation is CAWSPGTNTQYF.

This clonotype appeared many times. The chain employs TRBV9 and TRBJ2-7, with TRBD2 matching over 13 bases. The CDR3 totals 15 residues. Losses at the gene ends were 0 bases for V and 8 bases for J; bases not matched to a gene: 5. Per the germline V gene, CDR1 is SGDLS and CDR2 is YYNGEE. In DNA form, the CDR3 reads TGTGCCAGCAGCGTAGTTGGACTAGCGGGGGCCAAGCAGTACTTC. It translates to CASSVVGLAGAKQYF.

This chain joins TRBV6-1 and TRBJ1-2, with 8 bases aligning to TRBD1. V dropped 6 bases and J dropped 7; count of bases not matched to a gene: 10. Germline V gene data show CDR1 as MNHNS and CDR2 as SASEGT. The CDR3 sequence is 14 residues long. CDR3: CASSELDRESGYTF. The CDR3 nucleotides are TGTGCCAGCAGCGAGCTGGACAGGGAATCTGGCTACACCTTC.

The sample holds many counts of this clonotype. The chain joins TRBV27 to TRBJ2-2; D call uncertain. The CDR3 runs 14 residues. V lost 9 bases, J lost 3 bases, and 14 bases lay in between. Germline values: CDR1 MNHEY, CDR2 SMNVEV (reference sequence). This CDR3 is CASSVLFDTGELFF. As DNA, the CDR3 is TGTGCCAGTAGTGTTTTGTTCGACACCGGGGAGCTGTTTTTT.